This is a list of T cell receptor beta chains from one sample in a study of beta chain features in type 1 diabetes. Measured with immunoSEQ multiplex PCR; TCRdb has only the in-frame clones, and not every one. The data show hundreds of thousands of clones, about 11% seen once. The sample consisted of naive CD4+ T cells from blood. All receptors come from a man aged 25 to 45 with type 1 diabetes. Both conserved end residues are part of each CDR3. The D gene is left open where the match is weak. Clone size, where shown, is once, few, many, or a class for clones that have expanded.

J gene,V gene,D gene,clone size,CDR3 DNA,CDR3 protein
TRBJ2-3,TRBV18,NA,NA,TGTGCCAGCACCTCAGGGACAGATACGCAGTATTTT,CASTSGTDTQYF
TRBJ2-3,TRBV29-1,NA,NA,TGCAGCGTCCTACAGGGCAACACAGATACGCAGTATTTT,CSVLQGNTDTQYF
TRBJ1-1,TRBV5-1,NA,few,TGCGCCAGCAGAGCGGTTTCGAACACTGAAGCTTTCTTT,CASRAVSNTEAFF
TRBJ2-5,TRBV5-6,NA,NA,TGTGCCAGCAGCCCGGGGACAGTCCTACGGGAGCAGTACTTC,CASSPGTVLREQYF
TRBJ1-2,TRBV6-5,NA,NA,TGTGCCACCCTCCGCCCAGGGGAACACTATGGCTACACCTTC,CATLRPGEHYGYTF
TRBJ2-1,TRBV7-9,NA,NA,TGTGCCAGCAGCTCCCTCGAGGGCAGGTCCTACAATGAGCAGTTCTTC,CASSSLEGRSYNEQFF
TRBJ2-7,TRBV5-1,TRBD2,NA,TGCGCCAGCAGCTTCTCCGGGACTAGAGGAAACGAGCAGTACTTC,CASSFSGTRGNEQYF
TRBJ2-7,TRBV5-6,TRBD1,few,TGTGCCAGCAGCGAGAAGACAGGGGGCATGTACGAGCAGTACTTC,CASSEKTGGMYEQYF
TRBJ1-6,TRBV6-5,TRBD1,NA,TGTGCCAGCAGTTCAAGCACAGGGGGCTTTTCACCCCTCCACTTT,CASSSSTGGFSPLHF
TRBJ1-1,TRBV5-1,TRBD1,few,TGCGCCAGCAGCTCCGGGACAGGGATGAACACTGAAGCTTTCTTT,CASSSGTGMNTEAFF
TRBJ1-2,TRBV4-2,NA,NA,TGTGCCAGCAGCCAAGCGACAGGAAACTATGGCTACACCTTC,CASSQATGNYGYTF
TRBJ1-5,TRBV10-3,NA,few,TGTGCCATCAGTGAGTCCTCGAGCAATCAGCCCCAGCATTTT,CAISESSSNQPQHF
TRBJ2-3,TRBV11-1,TRBD2,NA,TGTGCCAGCAGCTCAGGACTAGCGGGGCGGGATACGCAGTATTTT,CASSSGLAGRDTQYF
TRBJ2-7,TRBV5-4,TRBD1,few,TGTGCCAGCAGCCCAGGGACAGGCAGGCCCAACGAGCAGTACTTC,CASSPGTGRPNEQYF
TRBJ1-5,TRBV6-5,TRBD1,NA,TGTGCCAGCAGTGAGGGGGCAGGGAATCAGCCCCAGCATTTT,CASSEGAGNQPQHF
TRBJ1-2,TRBV9,NA,few,TGTGCCAGCAGCCCCGTAGGAGGCGTCTATGGCTACACCTTC,CASSPVGGVYGYTF
TRBJ1-6,TRBV4-1,TRBD1,few,TGCGCCAGCAGCCACGACGTCCCGAACAGGGGGCCAAATTCACCCCTCCACTTT,CASSHDVPNRGPNSPLHF
TRBJ2-5,TRBV18,NA,NA,TGTGCCAGCTCACCAAAGGTGGCCGGGGAGACCCAGTACTTC,CASSPKVAGETQYF
TRBJ1-4,TRBV30,TRBD1,NA,TGTGCCTGGAGTGAAGGGACAGGGGCAGAAAAACTGTTTTTT,CAWSEGTGAEKLFF
TRBJ1-6,TRBV7-9,NA,NA,TGTGCCAGCAGCTTAGGCGAGGGTTATCACTCACCCCTCCACTTT,CASSLGEGYHSPLHF
TRBJ2-5,TRBV14,NA,few,TGTGCCAGCAGCCAACGAGGGGGGGGAGAGACCCAGTACTTC,CASSQRGGGETQYF
TRBJ2-1,TRBV4-3,TRBD2,NA,TGCGCCAGCAGCCTGAGGCTAGCGGGGGGCCCTTACAATGAGCAGTTCTTC,CASSLRLAGGPYNEQFF
TRBJ1-1,TRBV29-1,NA,NA,TGCAGCGTGGGGGGGACTGAAGCTTTCTTT,CSVGGTEAFF
TRBJ1-5,TRBV9,NA,few,TGTGCCAGCAGCCCGGTGCAGTTGGAGGGCAATCAGCCCCAGCATTTT,CASSPVQLEGNQPQHF
TRBJ1-1,TRBV30,TRBD1,few,TGTGCCTGGAGTAAAGGGGGCACTATCACTGAAGCTTTCTTT,CAWSKGGTITEAFF
TRBJ2-2,TRBV9,TRBD1,few,TGTGCCAGCAGCGTGACCACAGGGGCGGCGAACACCGGGGAGCTGTTTTTT,CASSVTTGAANTGELFF
TRBJ1-2,TRBV9,TRBD1,NA,TGTGCCAGCAGCCCCGGGACAGGGCGTCACTATGGCTACACCTTC,CASSPGTGRHYGYTF
TRBJ2-7,TRBV29-1,TRBD2,few,TGCAGCGTCGCGGGGGGGATCTCCTACGAGCAGTACTTC,CSVAGGISYEQYF
TRBJ2-7,TRBV9,NA,NA,TGTGCCAGCAGCGTGGACGTGGGGACTTACCCCCTCGAGCAGTACTTC,CASSVDVGTYPLEQYF
TRBJ2-2,TRBV5-1,NA,NA,TGCGCCAGCACTCAGCTTGGCCAGGGGAGCACCGGGGAGCTGTTTTTT,CASTQLGQGSTGELFF
TRBJ2-2,TRBV4-2,TRBD1,few,TGTGCCAGCAGCCCCACGGAGGACAGGGGGCGCTCCGGGGAGCTGTTTTTT,CASSPTEDRGRSGELFF
TRBJ2-2,TRBV4-2,NA,NA,TGTGCCAGCAGCCAAGGGGCGAGGAACACCGGGGAGCTGTTTTTT,CASSQGARNTGELFF
TRBJ2-1,TRBV7-2,TRBD2,few,TGTGCCAGCAGCGCGAGCGGGGGTACCTACAATGAGCAGTTCTTC,CASSASGGTYNEQFF
TRBJ1-1,TRBV9,NA,few,TGTGCCAGCAGCGGGGGGGGCTGGAACACTGAAGCTTTCTTT,CASSGGGWNTEAFF
TRBJ2-7,TRBV5-5,TRBD1,NA,TGTGCCAGCAGCTCCCCCGGACAGGGAATTCACGAGCAGTACTTC,CASSSPGQGIHEQYF
TRBJ2-7,TRBV18,TRBD1,NA,TGTGCCAGCTCAATAGGACAGGACGAGCAGTACTTC,CASSIGQDEQYF
TRBJ2-1,TRBV11-2,TRBD2,few,TGTGCCAGCAGCTTGAGGACTAGCTCGGGTGAGCAGTTCTTC,CASSLRTSSGEQFF
TRBJ2-5,TRBV5-1,NA,NA,TGCGCCAGCAGCTTGGCTTCAGAATACCAAGAGACCCAGTACTTC,CASSLASEYQETQYF
TRBJ1-1,TRBV7-9,NA,few,TGTGCCAGCAGCTTAGCGTCCGGGAACACTGAAGCTTTCTTT,CASSLASGNTEAFF
TRBJ1-2,TRBV19,NA,few,TGTGCCAGTAGTTGGACTCAGGTGTTCTCTGGCGGCTACACCTTC,CASSWTQVFSGGYTF
TRBJ1-2,TRBV29-1,NA,NA,TGCAGCGTTGGTCGCCCCGGAGGGGGCTACACCTTC,CSVGRPGGGYTF
TRBJ2-2,TRBV4-3,NA,NA,TGCGCCAGCAGCCAAGATCTGACACGAAGGGGGGAGCTGTTTTTT,CASSQDLTRRGELFF
TRBJ2-6,TRBV5-1,NA,NA,TGCGCCAGCAGCTTGGCGGGCGGAGGATCTGGGGCCAACGTCCTGACTTTC,CASSLAGGGSGANVLTF
TRBJ1-5,TRBV9,TRBD1,NA,TGTGCCAGCAGTCCCGGGACAGGGGGCCAGCCCCAGCATTTT,CASSPGTGGQPQHF
TRBJ2-1,TRBV11-2,TRBD2,NA,TGTGCCAGCAGCCCTAGCGGGGGGGTTAATGAGCAGTTCTTC,CASSPSGGVNEQFF
TRBJ1-6,TRBV9,NA,NA,TGTGCCAGCTACGGGGGCTCCTATAATTCACCCCTCCACTTT,CASYGGSYNSPLHF
TRBJ2-7,TRBV5-1,TRBD2,few,TGCGCCAGCAGCTCCAGGACTAGCGGGGACGAGCAGTACTTC,CASSSRTSGDEQYF